Listed here is a single TCR beta chain. The record originates from a study of blood T cell repertoires in COVID-19. The method was immunoSEQ multiplex PCR; TCRdb's version includes in-frame clones alone and lacks a portion of them. The profile shows approximately 230,000 clones, more than 85% of them singletons. The CDR3 consists of 16 residues. Trimming took off 1 base at V and 1 base at J, with 14 bases between the two ends. Germline loops: CDR1 SEHNR, CDR2 FQNEAQ (reference sequence). V and J are TRBV7-9 and TRBJ2-7; maybe TRBD2 (6 bases). The sequence was obtained from a woman aged 25 to 45 who had recovered from COVID-19. Sequencing was done on a sample of PBMCs or T cells enriched from blood (not recorded which). CDR3 sequence (DNA): TGTGCCAGCAGCTTAGTAACGGGGGACTCATCCTACGAGCAGTACTTC. As protein: CASSLVTGDSSYEQYF.